The sample holds many counts of the clone carrying this T cell receptor (beta chain). Moderate-to-severe activity, CAS at least 3, NOSPECS at least 4 and duration under 3 months characterized donors with ophthalmopathy. Uncontrolled infections, other autoimmune diseases, pregnancy or lactation barred patients from enrollment. The sample comes from a study of Graves' ophthalmopathy and Graves' hyperthyroidism. RNA transcripts were the template, and TCR beta CDR3 regions were amplified from them. First-round RT-PCR relied on HTBI primers, and a second-round multiplex PCR came next. TCRdb re-called the multiplex PCR reads through MiXCR, storing one row per CDR3 protein. The sample includes about 500,000 distinct CDR3 sequences, approximately 15% of them seen just once. The sample comprised blood. The sequence was obtained from a woman in her thirties with Graves' ophthalmopathy.

The CDR3 DNA follows: TGTGCCAGCAGTAGGGACAGGGACCAGCCCTACGAGCAGTACTTC. Translating it yields CASSRDRDQPYEQYF. This sequence joins TRBV6-1 and TRBJ2-7; 9 positions agree with TRBD1. The V gene end was trimmed by 5 bases and the J gene end by 2 bases; junction bases not matched to a gene: 7. There are 15 residues in the CDR3. Per the germline V gene, CDR1 is MNHNS and CDR2 is SASEGT.